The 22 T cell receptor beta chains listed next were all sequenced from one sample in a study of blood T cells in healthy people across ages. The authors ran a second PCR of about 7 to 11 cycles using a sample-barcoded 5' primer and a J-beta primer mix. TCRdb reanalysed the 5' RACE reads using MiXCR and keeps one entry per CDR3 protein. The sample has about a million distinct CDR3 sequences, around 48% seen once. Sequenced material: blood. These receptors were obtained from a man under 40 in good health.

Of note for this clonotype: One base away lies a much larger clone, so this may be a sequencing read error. The CDR3 nucleotides read TGTGCCAGCAGCTTAGGTGTCCCTCGAGGCAATCAGCCCCAGCATTTT. It encodes CASSLGVPRGNQPQHF. This chain connects TRBV7-9 to TRBJ1-5; no clear D. CDR3 length equals 16 residues. Per germline, CDR1 SEHNR and CDR2 FQNEAQ (reference sequence). V gave up 1 base and J gave up 2 bases, with 12 bases separating them.

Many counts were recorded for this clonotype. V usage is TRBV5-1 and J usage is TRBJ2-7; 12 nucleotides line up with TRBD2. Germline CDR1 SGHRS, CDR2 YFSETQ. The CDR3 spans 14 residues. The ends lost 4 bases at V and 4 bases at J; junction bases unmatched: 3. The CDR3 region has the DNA TGCGCCAGCAGCCAGACTAGCGGGAGTTACGAGCAGTACTTC. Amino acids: CASSQTSGSYEQYF. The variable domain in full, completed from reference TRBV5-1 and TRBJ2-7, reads KAGVTQTPRYLIKTRGQQVTLSCSPISGHRSVSWYQQTPGQGLQFLFEYFSETQRNKGNFPGRFSGRQFSNSRSEMNVSTLELGDSALYLCASSQTSGSYEQYFGPGTRLTVT.

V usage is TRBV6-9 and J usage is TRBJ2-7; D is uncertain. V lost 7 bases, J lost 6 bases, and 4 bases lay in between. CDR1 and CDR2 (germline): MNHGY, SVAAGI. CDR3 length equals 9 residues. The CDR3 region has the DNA TGTGCCAGCAAAAGCGAGCAGTACTTC. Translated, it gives CASKSEQYF.

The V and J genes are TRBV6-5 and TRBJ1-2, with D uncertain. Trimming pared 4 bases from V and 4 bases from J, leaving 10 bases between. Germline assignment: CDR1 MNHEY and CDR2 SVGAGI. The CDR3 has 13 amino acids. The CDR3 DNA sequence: TGTGCCAGCAGTTCCGGGCGACTCTATGGCTACACCTTC. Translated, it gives CASSSGRLYGYTF.

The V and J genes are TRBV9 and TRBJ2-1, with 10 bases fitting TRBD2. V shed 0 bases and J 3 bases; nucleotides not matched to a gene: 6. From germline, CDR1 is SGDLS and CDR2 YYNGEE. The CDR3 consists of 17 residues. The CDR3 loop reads CASSVASSGGIYNEQFF. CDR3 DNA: TGTGCCAGCAGCGTAGCGAGTAGCGGGGGGATCTACAATGAGCAGTTCTTC.

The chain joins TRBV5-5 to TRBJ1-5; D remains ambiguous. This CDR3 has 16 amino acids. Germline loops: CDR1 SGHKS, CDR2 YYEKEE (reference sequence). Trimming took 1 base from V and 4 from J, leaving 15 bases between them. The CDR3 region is CASSLWSQTINQPQHF. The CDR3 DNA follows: TGTGCCAGCAGCTTGTGGAGTCAGACAATAAATCAGCCCCAGCATTTT.

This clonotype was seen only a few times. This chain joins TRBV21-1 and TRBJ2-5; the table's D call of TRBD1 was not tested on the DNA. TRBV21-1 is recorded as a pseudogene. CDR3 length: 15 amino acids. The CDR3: CASSPDRDRQETQYF. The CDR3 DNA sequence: TGTGCCAGCAGCCCCGACCGGGACAGACAAGAGACCCAGTACTTC.

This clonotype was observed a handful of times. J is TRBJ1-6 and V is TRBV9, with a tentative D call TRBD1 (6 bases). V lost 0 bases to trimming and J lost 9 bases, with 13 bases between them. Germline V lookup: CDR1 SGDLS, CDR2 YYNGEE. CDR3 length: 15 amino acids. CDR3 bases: TGTGCCAGCAGCGTAGATCAGGGGATGGGTTCACCCCTCCACTTT. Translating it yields CASSVDQGMGSPLHF.

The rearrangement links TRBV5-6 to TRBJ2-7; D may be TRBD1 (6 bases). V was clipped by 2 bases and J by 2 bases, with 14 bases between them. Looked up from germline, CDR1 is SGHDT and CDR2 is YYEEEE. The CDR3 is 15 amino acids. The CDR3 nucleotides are TGTGCCAGCAGCTTAGCCGGGACACCGGCCTACGAGCAGTACTTC. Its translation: CASSLAGTPAYEQYF. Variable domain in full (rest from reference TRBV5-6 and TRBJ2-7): DAGVTQSPTHLIKTRGQQVTLRCSPKSGHDTVSWYQQALGQGPQFIFQYYEEEERQRGNFPDRFSGHQFPNYSSELNVNALLLGDSALYLCASSLAGTPAYEQYFGPGTRLTVT.

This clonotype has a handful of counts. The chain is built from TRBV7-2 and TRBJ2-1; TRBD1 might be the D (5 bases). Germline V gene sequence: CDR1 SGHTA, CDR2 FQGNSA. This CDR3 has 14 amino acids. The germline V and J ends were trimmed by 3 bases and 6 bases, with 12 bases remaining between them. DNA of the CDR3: TGTGCCAGCAGCTTCGGACAAGCCCTCAATGAGCAGTTCTTC. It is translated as CASSFGQALNEQFF.

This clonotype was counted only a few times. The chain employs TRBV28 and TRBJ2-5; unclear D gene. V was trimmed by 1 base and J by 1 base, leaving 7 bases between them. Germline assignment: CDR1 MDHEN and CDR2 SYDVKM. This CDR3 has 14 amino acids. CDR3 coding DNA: TGTGCCAGCAGTTTATACTGGTCCCAAGAGACCCAGTACTTC. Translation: CASSLYWSQETQYF.

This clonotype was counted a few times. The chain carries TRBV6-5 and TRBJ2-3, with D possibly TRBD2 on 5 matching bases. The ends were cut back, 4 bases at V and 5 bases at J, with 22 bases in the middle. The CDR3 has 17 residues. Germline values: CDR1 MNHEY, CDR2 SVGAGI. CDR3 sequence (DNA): TGTGCCAGCAGTTTCGAAGGGAGTGGCTCGGTAGAAGATACGCAGTATTTT. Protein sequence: CASSFEGSGSVEDTQYF.

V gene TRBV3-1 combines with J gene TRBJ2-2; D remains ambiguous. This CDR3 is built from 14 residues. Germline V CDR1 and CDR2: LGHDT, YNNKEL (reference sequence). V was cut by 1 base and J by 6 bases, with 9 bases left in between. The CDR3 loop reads CASSQGPRSGELFF. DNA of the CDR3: TGTGCCAGCAGCCAAGGGCCGCGGTCCGGGGAGCTGTTTTTT.

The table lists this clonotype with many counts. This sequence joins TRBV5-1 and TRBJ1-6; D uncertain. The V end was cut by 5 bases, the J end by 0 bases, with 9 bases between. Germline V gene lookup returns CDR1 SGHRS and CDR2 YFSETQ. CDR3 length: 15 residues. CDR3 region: CASSTESSYNSPLHF. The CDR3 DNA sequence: TGCGCCAGCAGTACAGAGAGCTCCTATAATTCACCCCTCCACTTT.

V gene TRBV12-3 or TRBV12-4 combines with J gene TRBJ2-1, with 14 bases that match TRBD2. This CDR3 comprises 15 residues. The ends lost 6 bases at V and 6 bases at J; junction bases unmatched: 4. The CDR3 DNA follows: TGTGCCAGCAGGCTGACTAGCGGGGGGGCCAATGAGCAGTTCTTC. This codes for CASRLTSGGANEQFF.

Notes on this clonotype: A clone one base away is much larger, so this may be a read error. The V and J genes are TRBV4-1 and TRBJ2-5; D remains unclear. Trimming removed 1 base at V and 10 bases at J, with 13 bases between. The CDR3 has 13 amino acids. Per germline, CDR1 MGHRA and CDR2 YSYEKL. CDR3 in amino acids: CASSQVFLQIQYF. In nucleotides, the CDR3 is TGCGCCAGCAGCCAAGTTTTTCTGCAGATCCAGTACTTC.

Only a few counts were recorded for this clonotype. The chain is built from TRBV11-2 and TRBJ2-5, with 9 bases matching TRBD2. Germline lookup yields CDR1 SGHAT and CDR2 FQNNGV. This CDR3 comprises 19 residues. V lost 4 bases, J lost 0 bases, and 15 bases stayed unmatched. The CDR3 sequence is CASSSSWSAGGPYQETQYF. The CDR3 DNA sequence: TGTGCCAGCAGCTCCTCGTGGTCAGCGGGGGGTCCATACCAAGAGACCCAGTACTTC.

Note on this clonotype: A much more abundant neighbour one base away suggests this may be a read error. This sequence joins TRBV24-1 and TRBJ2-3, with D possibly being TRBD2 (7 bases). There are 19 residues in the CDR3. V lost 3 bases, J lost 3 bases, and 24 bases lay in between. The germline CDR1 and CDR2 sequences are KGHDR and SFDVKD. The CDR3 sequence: CATSDPPLRGGARTDTQYF. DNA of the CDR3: TGTGCCACCAGTGATCCCCCACTGAGAGGGGGGGCAAGGACAGATACGCAGTATTTT.

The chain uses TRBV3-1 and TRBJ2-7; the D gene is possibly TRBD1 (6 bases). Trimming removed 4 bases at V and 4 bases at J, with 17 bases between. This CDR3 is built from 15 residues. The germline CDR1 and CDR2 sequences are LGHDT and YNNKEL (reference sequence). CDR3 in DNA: TGTGCCAGCAGCCTGAACCCGGACAGAGAATACGAGCAGTACTTC. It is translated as CASSLNPDREYEQYF.

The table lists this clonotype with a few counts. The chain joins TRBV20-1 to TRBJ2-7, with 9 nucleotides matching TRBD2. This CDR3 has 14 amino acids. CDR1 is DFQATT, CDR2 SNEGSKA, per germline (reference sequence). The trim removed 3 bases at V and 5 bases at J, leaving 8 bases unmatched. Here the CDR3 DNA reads TGCAGTGCTAGGGTAGCGGGGGAGTTTAACGAGCAGTACTTC. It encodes CSARVAGEFNEQYF.

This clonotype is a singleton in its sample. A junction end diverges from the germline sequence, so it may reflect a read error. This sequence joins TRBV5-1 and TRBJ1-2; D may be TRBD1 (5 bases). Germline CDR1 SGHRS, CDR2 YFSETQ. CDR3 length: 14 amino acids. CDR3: CVSSSVTDDYGYTF. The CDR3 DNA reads TGCGTCAGCAGCTCAGTGACAGACGACTATGGCTACACCTTC.

The CDR3 coding sequence is TGTGCCAGCAGTTTGGCAGGGCGGGTTTCCACTGAAGCTTTCTTT. It yields the protein CASSLAGRVSTEAFF. The rearrangement uses TRBV12-3 or TRBV12-4 and TRBJ1-1; D is perhaps TRBD1 (5 bases). With 3 bases removed from V and 4 bases from J, the gap between germline ends came to 15 bases. The CDR3 is made up of 15 amino acids.